This entry features one T cell receptor beta chain sequence. The entry originates in a study of blood T cell repertoires in COVID-19. Study background: The origin of the acute and convalescent COVID-19 samples was the United States, Italy and Spain. In each case, the material was cDNA or gDNA derived from T cells, B-cell-depleted T cells, or PBMCs.

In the authors' methods: By means of reference gene primer amplification, nucleated cell counts were estimated. Only in-frame clones appear in the TCRdb table, and some are missing; sequencing was by immunoSEQ multiplex PCR. That table supplies the V and J calls and clone size; D and trimming were determined from the DNA. The table shows around 100,000 clones, with around 90% occurring only once. The CDR3 sequence is 12 residues long. CDR1 and CDR2 (germline): SGHTA, FQGNSA. Trimming cost V 6 bases and J 2 bases, with 7 bases left between them. Sequenced material: peripheral blood. The TCR comes from a human donor in a cohort sampled during active COVID-19. The V and J genes are TRBV7-2 and TRBJ1-1; possible D gene TRBD1, 5 bases. Written as DNA, the CDR3 is TGTGCCAGCAGTCAGGGCAACACTGAAGCTTTCTTT. This sequence encodes CASSQGNTEAFF.